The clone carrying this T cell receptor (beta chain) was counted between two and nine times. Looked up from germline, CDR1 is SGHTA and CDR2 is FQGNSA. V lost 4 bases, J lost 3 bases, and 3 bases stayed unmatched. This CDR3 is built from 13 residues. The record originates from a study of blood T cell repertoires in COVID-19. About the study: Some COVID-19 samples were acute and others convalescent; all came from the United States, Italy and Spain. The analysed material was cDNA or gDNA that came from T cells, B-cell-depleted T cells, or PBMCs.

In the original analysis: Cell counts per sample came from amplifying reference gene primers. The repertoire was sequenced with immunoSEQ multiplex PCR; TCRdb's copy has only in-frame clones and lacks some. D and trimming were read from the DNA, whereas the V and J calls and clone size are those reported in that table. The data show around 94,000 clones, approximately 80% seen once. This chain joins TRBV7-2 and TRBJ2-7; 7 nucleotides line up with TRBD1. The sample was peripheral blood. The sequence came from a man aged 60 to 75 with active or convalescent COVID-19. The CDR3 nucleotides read TGTGCCAGCAGCTCCTCAGGGGGCTACGAGCAGTACGTC. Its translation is CASSSSGGYEQYV.